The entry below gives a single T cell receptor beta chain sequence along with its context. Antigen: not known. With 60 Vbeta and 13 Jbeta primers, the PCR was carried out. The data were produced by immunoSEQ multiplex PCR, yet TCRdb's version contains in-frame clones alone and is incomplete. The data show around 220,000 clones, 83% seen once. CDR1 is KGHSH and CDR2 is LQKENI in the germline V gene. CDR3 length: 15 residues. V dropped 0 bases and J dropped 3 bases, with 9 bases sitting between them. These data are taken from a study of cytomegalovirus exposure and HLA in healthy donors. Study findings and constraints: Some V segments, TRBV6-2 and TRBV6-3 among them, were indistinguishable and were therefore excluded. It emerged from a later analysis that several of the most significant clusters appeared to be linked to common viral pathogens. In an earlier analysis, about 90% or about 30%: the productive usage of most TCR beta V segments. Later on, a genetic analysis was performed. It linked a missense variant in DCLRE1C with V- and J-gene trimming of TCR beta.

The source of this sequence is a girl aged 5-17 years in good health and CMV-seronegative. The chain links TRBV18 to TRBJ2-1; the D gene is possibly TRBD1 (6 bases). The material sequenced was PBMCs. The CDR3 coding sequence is TGTGCCAGCTCACCACCAGGACAGCGCTACAATGAGCAGTTCTTC. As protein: CASSPPGQRYNEQFF.